This T cell receptor beta chain was recovered during a study of blood T cell repertoires in COVID-19. Study-level information: Both acute and convalescent COVID-19 samples were obtained from the United States, Italy and Spain.

TCRdb's copy holds only in-frame clones and misses some; the assay was immunoSEQ multiplex PCR. The repertoire holds 300,000 or so clones, with around four fifths as singletons. Germline lookup yields CDR1 SGHNT and CDR2 YYREEE (reference sequence). The CDR3 runs 17 residues. V lost 4 bases and J lost 5, with 24 bases in between. This sequence joins TRBV5-4 and TRBJ1-1, with D tentatively TRBD1 (6 bases). This clonotype was obtained from a woman aged 50 to 60 with acute or convalescent COVID-19. The source material was peripheral blood. In DNA form, the CDR3 reads TGTGCCAGCAGCATAGGGGGGGCTTGGGGGCGAGGGACTGAAGCTTTCTTT. This encodes CASSIGGAWGRGTEAFF.